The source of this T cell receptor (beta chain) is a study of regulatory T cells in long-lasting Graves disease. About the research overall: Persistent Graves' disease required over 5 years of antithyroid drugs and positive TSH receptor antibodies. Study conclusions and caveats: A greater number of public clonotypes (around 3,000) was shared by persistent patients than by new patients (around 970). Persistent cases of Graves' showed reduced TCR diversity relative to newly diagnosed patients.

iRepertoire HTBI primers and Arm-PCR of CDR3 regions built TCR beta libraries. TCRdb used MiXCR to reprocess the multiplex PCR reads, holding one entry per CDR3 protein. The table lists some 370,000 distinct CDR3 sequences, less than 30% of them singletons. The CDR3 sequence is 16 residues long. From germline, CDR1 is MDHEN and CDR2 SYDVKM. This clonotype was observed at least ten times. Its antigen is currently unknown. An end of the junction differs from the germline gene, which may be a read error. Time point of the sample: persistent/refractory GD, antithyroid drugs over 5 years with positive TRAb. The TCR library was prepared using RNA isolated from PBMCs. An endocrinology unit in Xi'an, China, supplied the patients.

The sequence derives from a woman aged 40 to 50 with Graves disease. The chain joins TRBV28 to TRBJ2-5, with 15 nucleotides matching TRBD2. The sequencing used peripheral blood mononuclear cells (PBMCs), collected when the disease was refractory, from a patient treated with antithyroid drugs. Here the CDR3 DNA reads TGTGCCAGCAGTTTCGGTGCATTCGGGACTAGCGGGAGGAGTTGCTTC. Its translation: CASSFGAFGTSGRSCF. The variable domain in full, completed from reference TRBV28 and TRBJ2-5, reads DVKVTQSSRYLVKRTGEKVFLECVQDMDHENMFWYRQDPGLGLRLIYFSYDVKMKEKGDIPEGYSVSREKKERFSLILESASTNQTSMYLCASSFGAFGTSGRSCFGPGTRLLVL.